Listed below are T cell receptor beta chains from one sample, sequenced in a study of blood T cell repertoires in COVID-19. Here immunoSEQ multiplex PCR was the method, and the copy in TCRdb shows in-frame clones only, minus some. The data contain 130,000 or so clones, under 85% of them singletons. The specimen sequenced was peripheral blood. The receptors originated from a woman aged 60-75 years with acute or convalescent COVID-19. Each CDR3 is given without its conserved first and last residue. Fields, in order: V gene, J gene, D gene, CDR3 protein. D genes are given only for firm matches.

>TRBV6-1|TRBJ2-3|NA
ASSERAGLSTDTQY
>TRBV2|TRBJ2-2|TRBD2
ASSEGGGVANTGELF
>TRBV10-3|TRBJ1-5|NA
AISGGNSNQPQH
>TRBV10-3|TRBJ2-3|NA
AIMRDSRTDTQY
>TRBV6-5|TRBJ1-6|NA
ASSYYSSPLH
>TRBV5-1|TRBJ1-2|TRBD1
ASSFGDRESDGYT
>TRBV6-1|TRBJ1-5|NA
ASSERGTPSNQPQH
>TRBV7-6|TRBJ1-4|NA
ASSASEQGKLF
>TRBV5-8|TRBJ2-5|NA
ASSLISSGTQY
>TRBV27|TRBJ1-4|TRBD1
ASSSTGQGKKLF
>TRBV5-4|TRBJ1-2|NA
ASSLTGSNYGYT
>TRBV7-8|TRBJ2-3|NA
ASSLHNTQY
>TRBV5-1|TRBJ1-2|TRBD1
ASSPGITGGHGYT
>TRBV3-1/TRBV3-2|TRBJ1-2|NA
ASSQDDNGYGYT
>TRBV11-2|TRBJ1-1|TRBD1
ASSSRQGTEAF
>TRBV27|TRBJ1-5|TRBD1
ASSLRSTGGQPQH
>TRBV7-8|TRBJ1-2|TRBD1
ASSLGQTPNYGYT
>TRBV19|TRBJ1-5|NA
ASSIPGNQPQH
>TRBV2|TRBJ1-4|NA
ASVTTGIANEKLF
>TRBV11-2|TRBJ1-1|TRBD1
ASSVRGPEAF
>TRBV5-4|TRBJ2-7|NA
ASSSGTYEQY
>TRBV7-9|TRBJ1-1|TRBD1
ASSPGTGDTEAF
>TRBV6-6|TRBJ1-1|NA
ASSLQGDTEAF
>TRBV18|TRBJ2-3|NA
ASSPVIRASTDTQY
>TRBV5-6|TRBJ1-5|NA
ASSLAGLDQPQH
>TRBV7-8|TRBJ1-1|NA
ASSFYDRRNTEAF
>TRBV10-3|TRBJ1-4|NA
ATAGTLTGELF
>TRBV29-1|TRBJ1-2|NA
SAPSPQANYGYT
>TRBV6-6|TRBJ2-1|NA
ASSFQRDEQF
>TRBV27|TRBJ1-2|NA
ASSSSQGRGGYT
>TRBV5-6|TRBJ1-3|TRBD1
ASSPWSTGQGLGNTIY
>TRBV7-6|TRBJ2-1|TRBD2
ASSPRGGTSGGTSYNEQF
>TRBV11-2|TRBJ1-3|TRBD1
ASSRGQGVGNTIY
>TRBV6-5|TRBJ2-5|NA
ASSLGGSPRETQY
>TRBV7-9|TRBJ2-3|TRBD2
ASSPPLAGGHGTQY
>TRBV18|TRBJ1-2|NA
ASSPLREHGYT
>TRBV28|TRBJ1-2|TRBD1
ASSPGTGRYGYT
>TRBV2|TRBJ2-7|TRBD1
ASTLTGAPYEQY
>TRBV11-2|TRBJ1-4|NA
ASSLRLNEKLF
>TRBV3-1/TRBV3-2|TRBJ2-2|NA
ASSQDPGGLTGELF
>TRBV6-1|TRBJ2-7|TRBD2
ASSARSSGGRPYEQY
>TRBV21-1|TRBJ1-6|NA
ASSKATGGHNSPLH
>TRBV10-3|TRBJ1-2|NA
AISMAENYGYT
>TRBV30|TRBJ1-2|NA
ASTSTGVWGRYT
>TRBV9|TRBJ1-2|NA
ASSVVPGYGYT
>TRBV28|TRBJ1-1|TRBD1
ASSTGQMNTEAF
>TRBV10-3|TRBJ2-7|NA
ALAKPGVEKLY
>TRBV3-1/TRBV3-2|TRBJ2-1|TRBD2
ASSQEASSGEQF
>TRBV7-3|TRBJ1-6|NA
ASSANSLGTNSPLH
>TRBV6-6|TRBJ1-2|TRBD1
ASSPGTEYGYT
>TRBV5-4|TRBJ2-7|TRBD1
ASSLPTGVSGEQY
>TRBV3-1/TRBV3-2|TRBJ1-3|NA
ASSLRGPTSGNTIY